This passage covers 8 T cell receptor beta chains from one sample sequenced in a study of naive and memory T cell subsets. An equimolar mix of two oligonucleotides served as the beta constant-region primer for TRBC1 and TRBC2. Via MiXCR, TCRdb re-called the UMI-ligation and nested PCR reads, giving one row per CDR3 protein. The sample carries under 150,000 distinct CDR3 sequences, approximately 15% recorded once. Sample: naive CD4+ T cells from blood. The receptors originated from a human donor in good health.

The rearrangement uses TRBV12-3 or TRBV12-4 and TRBJ2-1, with 7 bases fitting TRBD2. This CDR3 region has 14 residues. The V gene end was trimmed by 5 bases and the J gene end by 6 bases; junction bases not matched to a gene: 7. The CDR3 region is CASSPSSSGNEQFF. The CDR3 DNA reads TGTGCCAGCAGTCCCTCTTCTAGCGGCAATGAGCAGTTCTTC.

The sample holds a few counts of this clonotype. This chain links TRBV9 with TRBJ2-5, with 7 bases fitting TRBD2. Trimming cost V 0 bases and J 5 bases; bases outside gene matches: 4. Germline V gene sequence: CDR1 SGDLS, CDR2 YYNGEE. The CDR3 totals 14 residues. The CDR3 loop is CASSVAGGLETQYF. In nucleotides, the CDR3 is TGTGCCAGCAGCGTAGCGGGAGGACTGGAGACCCAGTACTTC. Looking up the rest from reference TRBV9 and TRBJ2-5 gives the full variable domain: DSGVTQTPKHLITATGQRVTLRCSPRSGDLSVYWYQQSLDQGLQFLIQYYNGEERAKGNILERFSAQQFPDLHSELNLSSLELGDSALYFCASSVAGGLETQYFGPGTRLLVL.

The chain carries TRBV18 and TRBJ1-2; D is unclear. The CDR3 loop spans 13 amino acids. The germline V and J ends were trimmed by 3 bases and 4 bases, with 9 bases remaining between them. Looked up from germline, CDR1 is KGHSH and CDR2 is LQKENI. The CDR3 DNA reads TGTGCCAGCTCACCCACAGAGTCCTATGGCTACACCTTC. Translated: CASSPTESYGYTF.

This chain links TRBV19 with TRBJ2-5; no clear D. CDR1 LNHDA and CDR2 SQIVND come from the germline V gene (reference sequence). Trimming left V 6 bases short and J 1 base short, with 9 bases between. The CDR3 runs 13 residues. The CDR3 region is CASSAQSQETQYF. DNA of the CDR3: TGTGCCAGTAGCGCACAATCCCAAGAGACCCAGTACTTC.

The sample holds a few counts of this clonotype. The chain links TRBV7-8 to TRBJ2-7, with TRBD2 matching over 8 bases. The germline CDR1 and CDR2 sequences are SGHVS and FQNEAQ. This CDR3 region has 15 residues. V lost 1 base to trimming and J lost 2 bases; unmatched junction nucleotides: 4. The DNA of the CDR3 is TGTGCCAGCAGCTTAGATGGAGCGGGGGCCTACGAGCAGTACTTC. Encoded protein: CASSLDGAGAYEQYF.

The chain is built from TRBV5-1 and TRBJ1-1; no clear D gene. The V and J ends lost 0 bases and 3 bases respectively, with 12 bases between them. Germline V lookup: CDR1 SGHRS, CDR2 YFSETQ. The length of the CDR3 is 15 residues. CDR3 coding DNA: TGCGCCAGCAGCTTGGCGATGGTCGGGTACACTGAAGCTTTCTTT. Amino acid sequence: CASSLAMVGYTEAFF. The entire variable domain, with the rest obtained from reference TRBV5-1 and TRBJ1-1, is as follows: KAGVTQTPRYLIKTRGQQVTLSCSPISGHRSVSWYQQTPGQGLQFLFEYFSETQRNKGNFPGRFSGRQFSNSRSEMNVSTLELGDSALYLCASSLAMVGYTEAFFGQGTRLTVV.

This clonotype was detected ten times or more. This sequence joins TRBV5-1 and TRBJ2-3; D may be TRBD1 or TRBD2 (5 bases each). The CDR3 covers 16 residues. V lost 5 bases to trimming and J lost 5 bases, with 21 bases between them. Germline V gene lookup returns CDR1 SGHRS and CDR2 YFSETQ. CDR3 nucleotide sequence: TGCGCCAGCAGGACCCTAAGTACTAGACAGCTAGATACGCAGTATTTT. Translating it yields CASRTLSTRQLDTQYF. The full variable domain, completed using reference TRBV5-1 and TRBJ2-3, is KAGVTQTPRYLIKTRGQQVTLSCSPISGHRSVSWYQQTPGQGLQFLFEYFSETQRNKGNFPGRFSGRQFSNSRSEMNVSTLELGDSALYLCASRTLSTRQLDTQYFGPGTRLTVL.

V usage is TRBV9 and J usage is TRBJ2-1; TRBD2 might be the D (5 bases). Germline V gene lookup returns CDR1 SGDLS and CDR2 YYNGEE. The CDR3 is 15 amino acids. Trimming took off 0 bases at V and 2 bases at J, with 9 bases between the two ends. The CDR3 DNA reads TGTGCCAGCAGCGTAGCGGGAACCACCTACAATGAGCAGTTCTTC. It is translated as CASSVAGTTYNEQFF. The whole variable domain, remainder taken from reference TRBV9 and TRBJ2-1, is DSGVTQTPKHLITATGQRVTLRCSPRSGDLSVYWYQQSLDQGLQFLIQYYNGEERAKGNILERFSAQQFPDLHSELNLSSLELGDSALYFCASSVAGTTYNEQFFGPGTRLTVL.